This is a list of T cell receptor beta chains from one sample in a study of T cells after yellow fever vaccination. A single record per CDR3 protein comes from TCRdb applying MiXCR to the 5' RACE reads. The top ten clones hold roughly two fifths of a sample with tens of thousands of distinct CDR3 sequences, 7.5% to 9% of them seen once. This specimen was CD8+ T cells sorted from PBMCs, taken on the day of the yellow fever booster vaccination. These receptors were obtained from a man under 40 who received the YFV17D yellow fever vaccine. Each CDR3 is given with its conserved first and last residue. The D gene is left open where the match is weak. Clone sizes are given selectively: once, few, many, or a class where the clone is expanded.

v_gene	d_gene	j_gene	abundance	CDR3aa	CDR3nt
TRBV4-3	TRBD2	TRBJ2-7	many	CASSGGLAVIYEQYF	TGCGCCAGCAGCGGGGGACTAGCGGTTATCTACGAGCAGTACTTC
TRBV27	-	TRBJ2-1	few	CASSFPGSYNEQFF	TGTGCCAGCAGTTTCCCTGGCTCCTACAATGAGCAGTTCTTC
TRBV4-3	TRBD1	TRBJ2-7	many	CASSPGTGGSSYEQYF	TGCGCCAGCAGCCCCGGGACAGGGGGGAGCTCCTACGAGCAGTACTTC
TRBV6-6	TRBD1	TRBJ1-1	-	CASSYVDRGAFF	TGTGCCAGCAGTTACGTAGACAGGGGGGCTTTCTTT
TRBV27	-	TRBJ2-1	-	CASSFQRWGTEQFF	TGTGCCAGCAGTTTTCAGAGATGGGGCACTGAGCAGTTCTTC
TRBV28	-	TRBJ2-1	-	CASSLGGFDYNEQFF	TGTGCCAGCAGTTTAGGCGGGTTTGATTACAATGAGCAGTTCTTC
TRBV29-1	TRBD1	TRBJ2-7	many	CSASTGDSYEQYF	TGCAGCGCTTCAACAGGGGACTCCTACGAGCAGTACTTC
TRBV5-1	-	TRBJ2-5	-	CASSPMYQETQYF	TGCGCCAGCAGCCCGATGTACCAAGAGACCCAGTACTTC
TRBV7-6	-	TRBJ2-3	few	CASSVRQESTDTQYF	TGTGCCAGCTCCGTCCGACAGGAGAGCACAGATACGCAGTATTTT
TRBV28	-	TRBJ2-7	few	CASSPGLLYEQYF	TGTGCCAGCAGCCCCGGGCTGTTGTACGAGCAGTACTTC
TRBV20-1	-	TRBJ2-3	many	CSARAELGNRADTQYF	TGCAGTGCTAGAGCCGAACTGGGGAACAGGGCAGATACGCAGTATTTT
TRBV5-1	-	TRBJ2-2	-	CASSSTRTATGELFF	TGCGCCAGCAGCTCAACTAGGACGGCTACCGGGGAGCTGTTTTTT
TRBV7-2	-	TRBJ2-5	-	CASSLPGQETQYF	TGTGCCAGCAGCTTACCGGGGCAAGAGACCCAGTACTTC
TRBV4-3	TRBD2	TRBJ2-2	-	CASSHPMLAGGNTGELFF	TGCGCCAGCAGCCATCCGATGCTAGCGGGAGGGAACACCGGGGAGCTGTTTTTT
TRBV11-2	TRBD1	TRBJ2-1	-	CASSLEGPDRVSDEQFF	TGTGCCAGCAGCTTAGAAGGTCCGGACAGGGTTAGCGATGAGCAGTTCTTC
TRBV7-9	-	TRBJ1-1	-	CASPTPMNTEAFF	TGTGCCAGCCCCACGCCGATGAACACTGAAGCTTTCTTT
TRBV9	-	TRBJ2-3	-	CASGGGVGDTQYF	TGTGCCAGCGGCGGGGGCGTTGGAGATACGCAGTATTTT
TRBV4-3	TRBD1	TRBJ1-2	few	CASSRVDRGDYGYTF	TGCGCCAGCAGCCGAGTCGACAGGGGTGACTATGGCTACACCTTC
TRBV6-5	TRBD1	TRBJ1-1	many	CASSFGQAAFF	TGTGCCAGCAGCTTCGGACAGGCAGCTTTCTTT
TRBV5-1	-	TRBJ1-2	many	CASSSGGGRPVNGYTF	TGCGCCAGCAGCTCTGGGGGGGGGCGACCGGTGAATGGCTACACCTTC
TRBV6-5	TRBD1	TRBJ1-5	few	CASSSTGPSNQPQHF	TGTGCCAGCAGTTCGACAGGGCCTAGCAATCAGCCCCAGCATTTT
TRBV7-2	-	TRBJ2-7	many	CASSHGGSYEQYF	TGTGCCAGCAGCCACGGGGGCTCCTACGAGCAGTACTTC
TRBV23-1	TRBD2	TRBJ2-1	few	CASSQSRASGVDNEQFF	TGCGCCAGCAGTCAATCTAGGGCTAGCGGGGTAGACAATGAGCAGTTCTTC
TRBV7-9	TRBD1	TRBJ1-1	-	CASSLEGTAKYAEAFF	TGTGCCAGCAGCTTAGAAGGGACAGCCAAGTACGCTGAAGCTTTCTTT
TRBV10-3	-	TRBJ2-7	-	CATLPSDSYEQYF	TGTGCCACCCTCCCGAGCGACTCCTACGAGCAGTACTTC
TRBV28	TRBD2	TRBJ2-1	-	CASSTSGRLSYNEQFF	TGTGCCAGCAGTACTAGCGGGAGGCTCTCCTACAATGAGCAGTTCTTC
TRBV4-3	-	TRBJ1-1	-	CASSQQQGLETEAFF	TGCGCCAGCAGCCAACAACAGGGTCTTGAGACTGAAGCTTTCTTT
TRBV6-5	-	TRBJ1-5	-	CASTESRSFRPQHF	TGTGCCAGCACCGAATCTAGGAGCTTTAGGCCCCAGCATTTT
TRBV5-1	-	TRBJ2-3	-	CASTSDTVADTSTDTQYF	TGCGCCAGCACCTCGGATACTGTAGCGGATACTAGCACAGATACGCAGTATTTT
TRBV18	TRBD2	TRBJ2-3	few	CASSPPFAGADTQYF	TGTGCCAGCTCACCACCTTTTGCGGGAGCGGATACGCAGTATTTT
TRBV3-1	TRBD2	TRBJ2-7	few	CASSQGRLAGWESYEQYF	TGTGCCAGCAGCCAAGGCAGGCTAGCGGGATGGGAATCCTACGAGCAGTACTTC
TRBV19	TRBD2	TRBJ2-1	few	CASKEWAGGPINEQFF	TGTGCCAGTAAGGAATGGGCGGGAGGGCCTATTAATGAGCAGTTCTTC
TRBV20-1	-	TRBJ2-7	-	CSAGHRGAEQYF	TGCAGTGCGGGTCACCGTGGAGCCGAGCAGTACTTC
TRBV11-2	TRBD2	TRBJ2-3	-	CASRDGGGTDTQYF	TGTGCCAGCAGGGACGGGGGGGGCACAGATACGCAGTATTTT
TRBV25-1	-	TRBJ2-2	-	CASSETNLAGELFF	TGTGCCAGCAGTGAAACTAATTTGGCCGGGGAGCTGTTTTTT
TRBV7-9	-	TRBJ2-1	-	CASSPPEGRSYNEQFF	TGTGCCAGCAGCCCTCCTGAGGGGCGATCATACAATGAGCAGTTCTTC
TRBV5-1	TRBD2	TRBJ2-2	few	CASSLEREVNTGELFF	TGCGCCAGCAGCTTGGAGCGGGAGGTCAACACCGGGGAGCTGTTTTTT
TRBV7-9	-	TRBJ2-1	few	CASSAALNNEQFF	TGTGCCAGCAGCGCCGCATTAAACAATGAGCAGTTCTTC
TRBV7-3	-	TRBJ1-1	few	CASSLPRGVVDPVGFAEAFF	TGTGCCAGCAGCTTACCCAGAGGTGTGGTCGACCCGGTCGGGTTCGCTGAAGCTTTCTTT
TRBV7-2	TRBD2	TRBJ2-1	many	CASTIISGRNEQFF	TGTGCCAGCACCATTATTAGCGGGAGGAATGAGCAGTTCTTC
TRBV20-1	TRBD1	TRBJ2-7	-	CSARDRESYEQYF	TGCAGTGCTAGGGACAGGGAATCCTACGAGCAGTACTTC
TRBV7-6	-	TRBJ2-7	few	CASSLTHEQYF	TGTGCCAGCAGCTTAACGCACGAGCAGTACTTC
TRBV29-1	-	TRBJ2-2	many	CSAENSNTGELFF	TGCAGCGCAGAAAATTCGAACACCGGGGAGCTGTTTTTT
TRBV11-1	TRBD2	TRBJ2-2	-	CASSPILAEVVRGELFF	TGTGCCAGCAGCCCTATACTAGCGGAAGTGGTCCGCGGGGAGCTGTTTTTT
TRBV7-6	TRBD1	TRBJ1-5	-	CASSLGPGTGGILSNQPQHF	TGTGCCAGCAGCTTAGGCCCCGGGACAGGGGGGATTCTTAGCAATCAGCCCCAGCATTTT
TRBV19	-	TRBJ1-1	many	CASSFGTTNTEAFF	TGTGCCAGTTCTTTCGGGACAACCAACACTGAAGCTTTCTTT
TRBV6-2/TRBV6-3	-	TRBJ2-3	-	CASSYAGSGTDTQYF	TGTGCCAGCAGTTACGCGGGGTCAGGGACAGATACGCAGTATTTT
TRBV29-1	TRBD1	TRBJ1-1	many	CSVPDRGKAFF	TGCAGCGTTCCGGACAGGGGAAAAGCTTTCTTT
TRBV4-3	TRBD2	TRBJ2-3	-	CASSQDTSGRGYGPDTQYF	TGCGCCAGCAGCCAAGATACCAGCGGGAGAGGGTACGGGCCAGATACGCAGTATTTT
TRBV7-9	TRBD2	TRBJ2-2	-	CASRGLAGAGELFF	TGTGCCAGCAGAGGACTAGCGGGAGCCGGGGAGCTGTTTTTT